Listed below are T cell receptor beta chains from one sample, sequenced in a study of shared clonotypes between healthy human individuals. Assay used: immunoSEQ multiplex PCR; TCRdb lists only in-frame clones, some missing. The data show hundreds of thousands of clones, 79% seen once. The specimen was PBMCs. The receptor source for this set is a middle-aged woman in good health. Some clones in this sample may be carry-over from other donors' samples. Each CDR3 is given with its conserved first and last residue. A D gene is named only where the DNA matches it firmly. Expanded clones are given a class, and other clones once, few, many or no size at all.

>TRBJ1-2|TRBD1|NA|TRBV29-1
TGCAGCGTTGAAGATCGGGGGACAGGGAATGGCTACACCTTC
CSVEDRGTGNGYTF
>TRBJ2-3|TRBD2|few|TRBV28
TGTGCCAGCAGCCAGGGACTAGCGGGACCTAAAGCCACAGATACGCAGTATTTT
CASSQGLAGPKATDTQYF
>TRBJ2-7|NA|few|TRBV19
TGTGCCAGTAGTATTTACGGCAGCACCTACGAGCAGTACTTC
CASSIYGSTYEQYF
>TRBJ1-4|TRBD1|once|TRBV6-1
TGTGCCAGCAAAAACAGGGGTAATGAAAAACTGTTTTTT
CASKNRGNEKLFF
>TRBJ1-1|NA|NA|TRBV6-6
TGTGCCAGCAGTTACTCAGGGGGGAACACTGAAGCTTTCTTT
CASSYSGGNTEAFF
>TRBJ2-5|NA|NA|TRBV10-3
TGTGCCATCCGCCAGGGTTATGGGGACCAAGAGACCCAGTACTTC
CAIRQGYGDQETQYF
>TRBJ1-5|NA|NA|TRBV28
TGTGCCAGCAGCCCGAACCGGGGAAGCAATCAGCCCCAGCATTTT
CASSPNRGSNQPQHF
>TRBJ1-1|NA|few|TRBV9
TGTGCCAGCAGCTCCGGGACCTGGGCCACTGAAGCTTTCTTT
CASSSGTWATEAFF
>TRBJ2-6|NA|NA|TRBV19
TGTGCCAGTAGTCCGCCAAGGGACTGGAGTTGGACTGCCGCAACTGGGGCCAACGTCCTGACTTTC
CASSPPRDWSWTAATGANVLTF
>TRBJ2-2|NA|NA|TRBV7-3
TGTGCCAGCAGCTTAGGGGCAGGGTGGCCCGGGGAGCTGTTTTTT
CASSLGAGWPGELFF
>TRBJ2-2|NA|NA|TRBV4-1
TGCGCCAGCAGCCAAGTCTGGACAGACACCGGGGAGCTGTTTTTT
CASSQVWTDTGELFF
>TRBJ2-2|NA|NA|TRBV18
TGTGCCAGCTCACCACCGTCAGGGGCGGTTTGGTCCACCGGGGAGCTGTTTTTT
CASSPPSGAVWSTGELFF
>TRBJ2-3|TRBD1|NA|TRBV30
TGTGCCTGGGAGGGGACAGGAGCAACAGATACGCAGTATTTT
CAWEGTGATDTQYF
>TRBJ2-7|TRBD2|NA|TRBV2
TGTGCCAGCAGTGACGGGACTAGCGGGCCTTACGAGCAGTACTTC
CASSDGTSGPYEQYF
>TRBJ2-3|TRBD2|NA|TRBV2
TGTGCCAGCAGTGAAATAAGGACTAGCGGCACAGATACGCAGTATTTT
CASSEIRTSGTDTQYF
>TRBJ1-2|NA|NA|TRBV27
TGTGCCAGCAGTTTATCGCCTCCCGGGGCAGGGTATGGCTACACCTTC
CASSLSPPGAGYGYTF
>TRBJ1-4|NA|NA|TRBV6-1
TGTGCCAGCAGTGAAGGACAGGCAACTAATGAAAAACTGTTTTTT
CASSEGQATNEKLFF
>TRBJ2-7|NA|NA|TRBV6-1
TGTGCCAGCAGTTACCTCGGCGAGCAGTACTTC
CASSYLGEQYF
>TRBJ2-7|NA|NA|TRBV27
TGTGCCAGCAGTAAGAGTCAGTTCGGCTCCTACGAGCAGTACTTC
CASSKSQFGSYEQYF
>TRBJ2-2|TRBD2|NA|TRBV4-1
TGCGCCAGCCGGCGGGGGGTCTTGACCGGGGAGCTGTTTTTT
CASRRGVLTGELFF
>TRBJ1-5|NA|NA|TRBV19
TGTGCCAGTAGATTGCGGGGGAATCAGCCCCAGCATTTT
CASRLRGNQPQHF
>TRBJ1-1|NA|NA|TRBV18
TGTGCCAGCTCACCACGTCAGCCGAACACTGAAGCTTTCTTT
CASSPRQPNTEAFF
>TRBJ1-2|TRBD1|NA|TRBV18
TGTGCCAGCTCACGCGGACAGGCTGAGGGCTACACCTTC
CASSRGQAEGYTF
>TRBJ1-1|NA|NA|TRBV5-6
TGTGCCAGCAGTTATGTACGTGGTGCCGAGAACACTGAAGCTTTCTTT
CASSYVRGAENTEAFF
>TRBJ2-3|NA|many|TRBV5-1
TGCGCCAGCAGCTCGGGACTTACGGACTACACAGATACGCAGTATTTT
CASSSGLTDYTDTQYF
>TRBJ2-4|NA|NA|TRBV28
TGTGCCAGCAGTTTTTCGTCGGGGAGCGCCAAAAACATTCAGTACTTC
CASSFSSGSAKNIQYF
>TRBJ1-1|TRBD1|many|TRBV5-4
TGTGCCAGCAGCATAGACAGGGCGAACACTGAAGCTTTCTTT
CASSIDRANTEAFF
>TRBJ1-2|TRBD1|NA|TRBV7-3
TGTGCCAGCAGCCCAGGCGGGACAGCCTATGGCTACACCTTC
CASSPGGTAYGYTF
>TRBJ2-7|TRBD2|NA|TRBV10-1
TGCGCCTGCGGGGAGGGTCGGTCCTACGAGCAGTACTTC
CACGEGRSYEQYF
>TRBJ2-7|NA|NA|TRBV11-2
TGTGCCAGCACACGATACGAGCAGTACTTC
CASTRYEQYF
>TRBJ1-2|NA|NA|TRBV28
NA
CASSSSMLGGYTF
>TRBJ2-1|TRBD2|NA|TRBV30
TGTGCCTGGAGCCGGGGACTAGCGGGAGGGTCCTACAATGAGCAGTTCTTC
CAWSRGLAGGSYNEQFF
>TRBJ1-2|NA|NA|TRBV15
TGTGCCACCAGTCCTCCGGGACGTTATGGCTACACCTTC
CATSPPGRYGYTF
>TRBJ1-2|NA|NA|TRBV28
TGTGCCAGCAGTTCCCTTGGCAGGAACTATGGCTACACCTTC
CASSSLGRNYGYTF
>TRBJ2-1|TRBD2|NA|TRBV5-1
TGCGCCAGCAGCCTGGCCGGAGGACTAGCGGGAGTTTCGGGCAATGAGCAGTTCTTC
CASSLAGGLAGVSGNEQFF
>TRBJ2-5|NA|NA|TRBV6-5
TGTGCCAGCAGTACACAGGGGACCCAGTACTTC
CASSTQGTQYF
>TRBJ1-1|NA|NA|TRBV5-5
TGTGCCAGCAGCCCCAGGGTGCAGAACACTGAAGCTTTCTTT
CASSPRVQNTEAFF
>TRBJ2-7|NA|NA|TRBV30
TGTGCCTGGAGTAGGGGGGAGCTCTACGAGCAGTACTTC
CAWSRGELYEQYF
>TRBJ2-7|NA|NA|TRBV28
TGTGCCAGCAGTTCCAGGACGGGCTCCTACGAGCAGTACTTC
CASSSRTGSYEQYF
>TRBJ2-3|NA|NA|TRBV12-5
TGTGCTAGTGGAACCACGGGACTGCCCGAGAATACGCAGTATTTT
CASGTTGLPENTQYF
>TRBJ2-7|TRBD2|NA|TRBV27
TGTGCCAGCAGTTTTCGGCGGGACTACGAGCAGCACTTC
CASSFRRDYEQHF
>TRBJ1-6|NA|NA|TRBV5-1
TGCGCCAGCAGCTGGGGGAACGGGGCCTATAATTCACCCCTCCACTTT
CASSWGNGAYNSPLHF
>TRBJ2-3|TRBD2|NA|TRBV7-2
TGTGCCAGCAGCTTGGGACTAGCGGACACAGATACGCAGTATTTT
CASSLGLADTDTQYF
>TRBJ2-7|NA|few|TRBV28
TGTGCCAGCAGCGGCCCCTCCTGGCACTACGAGCAGTACTTC
CASSGPSWHYEQYF
>TRBJ1-1|NA|NA|TRBV7-3
TGTGCCAGCAGCCAACGACAGAACACTGAAGCTTTCTTT
CASSQRQNTEAFF
>TRBJ2-7|NA|once|TRBV28
TGTGCCAGCAGTTTCGGCGGGGCAGGAGTTTACGAGCAGTACTTC
CASSFGGAGVYEQYF
>TRBJ2-1|TRBD2|few|TRBV20-1
TGCAGTGCCGGGGGACTAGCGGTGCAGTTCTTC
CSAGGLAVQFF
>TRBJ2-4|TRBD2|NA|TRBV28
TGTGCCAGCAGCCCATGGGAGGGGAACAAAAACATTCAGTACTTC
CASSPWEGNKNIQYF
>TRBJ2-7|NA|few|TRBV30
TGTGCCTGGAGTGTTAGTAACGGGCACGAGCAGTACTTC
CAWSVSNGHEQYF
>TRBJ2-2|NA|NA|TRBV11-2
TGTGCCAGCAGTAGGGACTCAACGAACACCGGGGAGCTGTTTTTT
CASSRDSTNTGELFF